A single sample gave rise to the 3 T cell receptor beta chains below, sequenced in a study of T cell responses to AZD1222 COVID-19 vaccine. Clones were sequenced by immunoSEQ multiplex PCR, and TCRdb holds only the in-frame ones, with some missing. The data show about 37,000 clones, 86% seen once. The sequences come from peripheral blood, collected on day 0 of AZD1222 vaccination. These receptors were obtained from an adult in good health.

The chain is built from TRBV5-1 and TRBJ2-7; 8 nucleotides line up with TRBD1. Germline-derived CDR1 and CDR2 are SGHRS and YFSETQ. This CDR3 comprises 14 residues. The J segment lost 5 bases and the V segment lost 7 bases, leaving 11 bases of the junction unmatched. The CDR3, as DNA: TGCGCCAGCGCACTGAGCAGGGGGCGGCACGAGCAGTACTTC. This translates into CASALSRGRHEQYF.

This chain links TRBV18 with TRBJ1-1; TRBD1 matches at 7 bases. V trimming: 6 bases; J trimming: 4 bases; junction bases outside the gene matches: 8. CDR3 length: 14 amino acids. Germline V gene lookup returns CDR1 KGHSH and CDR2 LQKENI. CDR3 loop: CASSYSTGSTEAFF. The CDR3 bases are TGTGCCAGCTCCTATTCGACAGGGAGCACTGAAGCTTTCTTT.

The rearrangement uses TRBV7-2 and TRBJ2-5, with TRBD1 matching 7 bases. Germline V gene lookup returns CDR1 SGHTA and CDR2 FQGNSA. V lost 2 bases and J lost 0; bases outside the gene matches: 9. CDR3 length: 17 residues. The CDR3 DNA reads as TGTGCCAGCAGCTTAAAAGGGGGCGGGTACTACCAAGAGACCCAGTACTTC. This gives the protein CASSLKGGGYYQETQYF.